This T cell receptor beta chain was sequenced during a study of blood T cell repertoires in COVID-19. Study overall: Acute and convalescent COVID-19 samples came from the United States, Italy and Spain. PBMCs, B-cell-depleted T cells, or T cells were the source of the cDNA or gDNA that made up the material.

CDR1 and CDR2 (germline): LNHDA, SQIVND (reference sequence). The CDR3 extends over 13 amino acids. The V and J ends lost 4 bases and 8 bases, in that order; junction bases with no gene match: 3. How the authors handled the data: Amplification of reference gene primers provided the estimated nucleated cell counts. Assay: immunoSEQ multiplex PCR; the TCRdb copy retains only in-frame clones and omits some. Clone size and V and J calls were adopted from that table, with D and trimming inferred from the DNA. Of around 50,000 clones listed, approximately 81% are singletons. This clonotype was obtained from a man aged 35 to 55 with active COVID-19. This chain joins TRBV19 and TRBJ1-5; 9 bases agree with TRBD1. Sequenced: peripheral blood. CDR3: CASSTDRGEPQHF. The CDR3 nucleotides are TGTGCCAGTAGTACTGACAGGGGGGAGCCCCAGCATTTT.